The 29 T cell receptor beta chains in this list originate from one sample, sequenced in a study of blood T cell repertoires in COVID-19. Generated by immunoSEQ multiplex PCR, the TCRdb table keeps only in-frame clones and is missing some. The repertoire holds more than 200,000 clones, with under 90% as singletons. Material: peripheral blood. These receptors all stem from a man between 60 and 75 years old with acute or convalescent COVID-19.

As regards this clone: The same CDR3 arises from other DNA sequences in this sample as well. The J gene is TRBJ2-1, the V gene TRBV5-1; perhaps TRBD1 as D (5 bases). The CDR3 covers 14 residues. Trimming left V 0 bases short and J 2 bases short, with 6 bases between. CDR1 SGHRS and CDR2 YFSETQ come from the germline V gene. The CDR3 sequence is CASSLGGPYNEQFF. CDR3 sequence (DNA): TGCGCCAGCAGCTTGGGGGGCCCCTACAATGAGCAGTTCTTC.

This rearrangement joins TRBV29-1 to TRBJ1-5, with 8 bases identical to TRBD1. Trimming took 3 bases from V and 2 from J; bases not matched to a gene: 0. Germline V gives CDR1 SQVTM, CDR2 ANQGSEA. The CDR3 is made up of 13 amino acids. In nucleotides, the CDR3 is TGCAGCGTTGAGGGACAGGGCAATCAGCCCCAGCATTTT. Translating gives CSVEGQGNQPQHF.

The rearrangement links TRBV19 to TRBJ2-2; D is possibly TRBD2 (5 bases). V lost 7 bases to trimming and J lost 1 base, with 7 bases between them. CDR3 length equals 13 residues. Germline CDR1 and CDR2: LNHDA and SQIVND (reference sequence). The CDR3 sequence is CASTRGNTGELFF. The CDR3 DNA reads TGTGCCAGTACCCGGGGGAACACCGGGGAGCTGTTTTTT.

This rearrangement joins TRBV29-1 to TRBJ2-3; tentatively, D is TRBD1 (6 bases). There are 13 residues in the CDR3. Germline V gives CDR1 SQVTM, CDR2 ANQGSEA. Trimming took off 7 bases at V and 2 bases at J, with 13 bases between the two ends. The CDR3, as DNA: TGCAGCGCCCTAAGGGGGTCCACAGATACGCAGTATTTT. This codes for CSALRGSTDTQYF.

This sequence joins TRBV28 and TRBJ2-5, with D possibly being TRBD1 (7 bases). Looked up from germline, CDR1 is MDHEN and CDR2 is SYDVKM. The CDR3 runs 14 residues. The ends were cut back, 10 bases at V and 5 bases at J, with 20 bases in the middle. The CDR3, as DNA: TGTGCCACTACTCTAGAGGGGGCGGGGGAGACCCAGTACTTC. Amino acids: CATTLEGAGETQYF. The entire variable domain, with the rest obtained from reference TRBV28 and TRBJ2-5, is as follows: DVKVTQSSRYLVKRTGEKVFLECVQDMDHENMFWYRQDPGLGLRLIYFSYDVKMKEKGDIPEGYSVSREKKERFSLILESASTNQTSMYLCATTLEGAGETQYFGPGTRLLVL.

V gene TRBV7-6 combines with J gene TRBJ1-6, with 8 nucleotides matching TRBD1. Germline V gives CDR1 SGHVS, CDR2 FNYEAQ. The V gene end was trimmed by 4 bases and the J gene end by 11 bases; junction bases not matched to a gene: 4. This CDR3 region has 13 residues. The CDR3 sequence: CASSSDRVTPLHF. The CDR3 DNA is TGTGCCAGCAGCTCGGACAGGGTCACACCCCTCCACTTT.

The chain is built from TRBV6-5 and TRBJ1-2; D gene unclear. The V gene's germline CDR1 is MNHEY and CDR2 SVGAGI. V lost 7 bases, J lost 5 bases, and 17 bases lay in between. CDR3 length: 14 amino acids. CDR3 sequence reads: CASTEEVMGYGYTF. The CDR3 DNA sequence: TGTGCCAGCACCGAGGAGGTTATGGGGTATGGCTACACCTTC.

V is TRBV15 and J is TRBJ1-5, with D uncertain. Germline V gene lookup returns CDR1 LNHNV and CDR2 YYDKDF (reference sequence). The CDR3 contains 13 residues. Trimming pared 5 bases from V and 5 bases from J, leaving 10 bases between. Written as DNA, the CDR3 is TGTGCCACCAGCGCGGACTTTTATCAGCCCCAGCATTTT. Its translation is CATSADFYQPQHF.

Written as DNA, the CDR3 is TGTGCCAGCAGCTTAGCCGGGAGCTCCTACAATGAGCAGTTCTTC. Its translation: CASSLAGSSYNEQFF. The chain links TRBV7-2 to TRBJ2-1; D perhaps matches TRBD2 (6 bases). CDR3 length: 15 amino acids. The V and J ends lost 0 bases and 0 bases respectively, with 6 bases between them. The germline gives CDR1 SGHTA, CDR2 FQGNSA.

This clone was detected once. The chain joins TRBV19 to TRBJ1-1; TRBD1 agrees at 9 bases. CDR1 and CDR2 from the germline V gene are LNHDA and SQIVND (reference sequence). V shed 5 bases and J 4 bases; nucleotides not matched to a gene: 5. The CDR3 length is 14 residues. The CDR3 sequence: CASSRTGEATEAFF. The CDR3 nucleotides are TGTGCCAGTAGTCGGACAGGGGAGGCCACTGAAGCTTTCTTT.

CDR3 protein: CASSRPVGLAGVTNTGELFF. The CDR3 nucleotides are TGTGCCAGCAGCCGACCCGTGGGACTAGCGGGGGTGACGAACACCGGGGAGCTGTTTTTT. This chain uses TRBV6-6 with TRBJ2-2; 14 positions match TRBD2. Germline loops: CDR1 MNHNY, CDR2 SVGAGI (reference sequence). The CDR3 covers 20 residues. Trimming took 6 bases from V and 0 from J; bases not matched to a gene: 12.

V usage is TRBV6-2 or TRBV6-3 and J usage is TRBJ2-7; 7 nucleotides match TRBD1. This CDR3 has 15 residues. Per germline, CDR1 MNHEY and CDR2 SVGEGT. The trim removed 6 bases at V and 0 bases at J, leaving 8 bases unmatched. CDR3 coding DNA: TGTGCCAGCAGCCAGTTCAGGGACAGCTCCTACGAGCAGTACTTC. Protein sequence: CASSQFRDSSYEQYF.

This sequence joins TRBV30 and TRBJ2-4; no clear D gene. V was trimmed by 5 bases and J by 5 bases, leaving 10 bases between them. Germline values: CDR1 GTSNPN, CDR2 SVGIG (reference sequence). The CDR3 consists of 12 residues. In DNA form, the CDR3 reads TGTGCCTGGGCCCTCAGTGAAAACATTCAGTACTTC. Its protein product is CAWALSENIQYF.

V is TRBV11-2 and J is TRBJ2-1; 8 bases map to TRBD1. Unmatched junction bases numbered 4, after V lost 0 bases and J lost 3 bases. Per germline, CDR1 SGHAT and CDR2 FQNNGV. The CDR3 is 16 amino acids. Written as DNA, the CDR3 is TGTGCCAGCAGCTTAGATCTACAGGGGGTCTACAATGAGCAGTTCTTC. Its translation: CASSLDLQGVYNEQFF.

The chain recombines TRBV6-5 with TRBJ2-1; 7 nucleotides line up with TRBD2. This CDR3 spans 14 amino acids. The V and J ends lost 7 bases and 4 bases, in that order; junction bases with no gene match: 7. Germline lookup yields CDR1 MNHEY and CDR2 SVGAGI. CDR3 bases: TGTGCCAGCACTAGCGGAGGGGATTACAATGAGCAGTTCTTC. This gives the protein CASTSGGDYNEQFF.

This chain uses TRBV5-4 with TRBJ2-7; D possibly corresponds to TRBD1 (6 bases). In germline, CDR1 is SGHNT, CDR2 YYREEE (reference sequence). This CDR3 has 14 amino acids. V was shortened by 4 bases and J by 3 bases, with 14 bases between the two germline ends. The CDR3 DNA follows: TGTGCCAGCAGCGCCCCAACAGGGCGCTACGAGCAGTACTTC. This gives the protein CASSAPTGRYEQYF.

The chain uses TRBV18 and TRBJ1-5; 7 nucleotides agree with TRBD1. Trimming took 2 bases from V and 0 from J; bases not matched to a gene: 7. The CDR3 totals 17 residues. Per germline, CDR1 KGHSH and CDR2 LQKENI. CDR3 bases: TGTGCCAGCTCACCAAGGAGGGACAGTAATAGCAATCAGCCCCAGCATTTT. It translates to CASSPRRDSNSNQPQHF.

V and J are TRBV18 and TRBJ1-5; TRBD1 aligns across 7 bases. The CDR3 spans 17 residues. Germline CDR1 KGHSH, CDR2 LQKENI. The V segment lost 0 bases and the J segment 3 bases; nucleotides outside the gene matches: 8. CDR3 region: CASSPPRAGGPNQPQHF. CDR3 bases: TGTGCCAGCTCACCACCGAGGGCAGGGGGTCCCAATCAGCCCCAGCATTTT.

The V gene is TRBV5-1, the J gene TRBJ2-7, with 9 bases aligning to TRBD1. The V gene's germline CDR1 is SGHRS and CDR2 YFSETQ. V gave up 4 bases and J gave up 5 bases; unmatched junction bases: 10. The length of the CDR3 is 15 residues. The CDR3 protein is CASSMGGTGWHEQYF. Here the CDR3 DNA reads TGCGCCAGCAGCATGGGAGGGACAGGGTGGCACGAGCAGTACTTC.

The chain employs TRBV18 and TRBJ2-3, with D uncertain. The CDR3 contains 20 residues. Germline CDR1 is KGHSH and CDR2 is LQKENI. Trimming took off 8 bases at V and 0 bases at J, with 30 bases between the two ends. Here the CDR3 reads CASQTSGSPHPVASTDTQYF. The CDR3 DNA sequence: TGTGCCAGCCAGACTTCCGGGTCTCCCCATCCCGTTGCTAGCACAGATACGCAGTATTTT.

This chain uses TRBV5-1 with TRBJ2-3; TRBD2 matches at 12 bases. The V segment lost 1 base and the J segment 6 bases; nucleotides outside the gene matches: 3. Germline CDR1 reads SGHRS; CDR2 reads YFSETQ. The CDR3 sequence is 15 residues long. The DNA of the CDR3 is TGCGCCAGCAGCTTGTCTAGCGGGGGGGTTGATACGCAGTATTTT. This sequence encodes CASSLSSGGVDTQYF.

The rearrangement joins TRBV4-1 to TRBJ2-5; a possible D gene is TRBD1 (6 bases). CDR3 length equals 16 residues. Germline V gives CDR1 MGHRA, CDR2 YSYEKL. V was clipped by 4 bases and J by 3 bases, with 18 bases between them. The DNA for the CDR3 is TGCGCCAGCAGCCGGGGGCAGCCGGGGCGTAAAGAGACCCAGTACTTC. This codes for CASSRGQPGRKETQYF.

The chain uses TRBV7-3 and TRBJ2-1; perhaps TRBD2 as D (6 bases). The CDR3 totals 13 residues. Germline V gene lookup returns CDR1 SGHTA and CDR2 FQGTGA. The V and J ends lost 6 bases and 7 bases respectively, with 13 bases between them. The CDR3 region has the DNA TGTGCCAGCAGTTCAACTCGGGAGAATGAGCAGTTCTTC. This gives the protein CASSSTRENEQFF.

V is TRBV7-9 and J is TRBJ1-1, with D possibly matching TRBD1 (6 bases). This CDR3 is 14 amino acids long. Trimming left V 5 bases short and J 2 bases short, with 12 bases between. Germline V gene sequence: CDR1 SEHNR, CDR2 FQNEAQ (reference sequence). CDR3 sequence reads: CASSTRTANTEAFF. CDR3 bases: TGTGCCAGCAGCACAAGGACAGCAAACACTGAAGCTTTCTTT.

The genes are TRBV20-1 and TRBJ2-1; D remains unclear. CDR3 length: 11 residues. V was cut by 5 bases and J by 3 bases, with 5 bases left in between. Germline V gives CDR1 DFQATT, CDR2 SNEGSKA (reference sequence). The CDR3 nucleotides are TGCAGTGCTCCAGACTACAATGAGCAGTTCTTC. Its protein product is CSAPDYNEQFF.

This chain joins TRBV7-9 and TRBJ2-7, with 7 bases aligning to TRBD1. Germline V lookup: CDR1 SEHNR, CDR2 FQNEAQ (reference sequence). Unmatched junction bases numbered 9, after V lost 1 base and J lost 3 bases. The CDR3 consists of 16 residues. The CDR3 region is CASSLGPRQGNYEQYF. In DNA, the CDR3 is TGTGCCAGCAGCTTAGGCCCCCGACAGGGCAACTACGAGCAGTACTTC.

The chain couples TRBV9 to TRBJ2-7, with D maybe TRBD1 (5 bases). The CDR3 sequence is 15 residues long. Trimming pared 0 bases from V and 4 bases from J, leaving 14 bases between. CDR1 is SGDLS, CDR2 YYNGEE, per germline. The CDR3 is CASSVGGAGSYEQYF. The CDR3 nucleotides are TGTGCCAGCAGCGTAGGTGGGGCAGGTTCTTACGAGCAGTACTTC.

This rearrangement joins TRBV6-5 to TRBJ2-3; 11 nucleotides agree with TRBD2. The CDR3 length is 15 residues. The junction had 6 bases not matched to a gene; V was cut back by 10 bases and J by 0 bases. Germline CDR1 reads MNHEY; CDR2 reads SVGAGI. The CDR3 sequence is CATILAGASTDTQYF. CDR3 sequence (DNA): TGTGCCACCATACTAGCGGGGGCTAGCACAGATACGCAGTATTTT.

This clone appeared a few times. V gene TRBV19 combines with J gene TRBJ1-1, with TRBD1 as a possible D gene (5 bases). The CDR3 is 13 amino acids. The V and J ends lost 6 bases and 1 base respectively, with 9 bases between them. Germline lookup yields CDR1 LNHDA and CDR2 SQIVND (reference sequence). The CDR3 coding sequence is TGTGCCAGTAGCACACAGGAGAACACTGAAGCTTTCTTT. Translation gives CASSTQENTEAFF.